A selection of T cell receptor beta chains follows, all from one sample in a study of blood T cell repertoires in COVID-19. TCRdb's copy holds only in-frame clones and misses some; the assay was immunoSEQ multiplex PCR. The profile covers about 97,000 clones, with just over 90% appearing a single time and 1.7% taken by the ten largest. The sequenced sample was peripheral blood. The source of these receptors is a man in his fifties or sixties with acute or convalescent COVID-19. Both conserved end residues are part of each CDR3. A D gene is named only where the DNA matches it firmly. Not every row has a clone size; where given, it reads once, few, many or a size class.

abundance,d_gene,v_gene,j_gene,CDR3nt,CDR3aa
once,TRBD1,TRBV5-1,TRBJ1-5,TGCGCCAGCAGCTTGGAGGCAGGGGGTCAGCCCCAGCATTTT,CASSLEAGGQPQHF
-,-,TRBV10-2,TRBJ1-3,TGCGCCAGCAGTGACGGTATACAGGGAGGGAGAAACACCATATATTTT,CASSDGIQGGRNTIYF
-,-,TRBV6-1,TRBJ1-2,TGTGCCAGCAGTGAAAGGGAGATTATAGGCTACACCTTC,CASSEREIIGYTF
-,-,TRBV28,TRBJ1-2,TGTGCCAGCATGACGGGTAACTATGGCTACACCTTC,CASMTGNYGYTF
-,-,TRBV5-6,TRBJ1-2,TGTGCCAGCAGCTTTGAACAGGTCTCTAACTATGGCTACACCTTC,CASSFEQVSNYGYTF
-,TRBD2,TRBV7-7,TRBJ2-7,TGTGCCAGCAGCTTCCGGGGGGGAGACGAGCAGTACTTC,CASSFRGGDEQYF
-,TRBD1,TRBV7-2,TRBJ1-1,TGTGCCAGCAGCTTAGCCCAGGGGGGCCCAGCTTTCTTT,CASSLAQGGPAFF
once,-,TRBV6-5,TRBJ1-2,TGTGCCAGCAAGGAGGACGCTAACTATGGCTACACCTTC,CASKEDANYGYTF
-,-,TRBV10-3,TRBJ1-2,TGTGCCATCAGTGAGTCCGGCAGGGGTAACTATGGCTACACCTTC,CAISESGRGNYGYTF
-,TRBD2,TRBV7-2,TRBJ2-7,TGTGCCTCCACCCCGGCTAGCGGGGACTACGAGCAGTACTTC,CASTPASGDYEQYF
-,TRBD2,TRBV7-7,TRBJ2-5,TGTGCCAGCAGTTCCGGACTAGCTGAGACCCAGTACTTC,CASSSGLAETQYF
-,-,TRBV2,TRBJ2-1,TGTGCCAGCAGGGGCGTCGGACACTCTTACAATGAGCAGTTCTTC,CASRGVGHSYNEQFF
-,TRBD1,TRBV2,TRBJ1-2,TGTGCCAGCAGTGAAGGGATCGGGACAGGGATCGGCTACACCTTC,CASSEGIGTGIGYTF
-,-,TRBV7-2,TRBJ1-2,TGTGCCAGCAGCCCAGGACAGATCTATGGCTACACCTTC,CASSPGQIYGYTF
once,-,TRBV5-4,TRBJ1-4,TGTGCCAGCAGCCGGACAGAAAATCAGGAAAAACTGTTTTTT,CASSRTENQEKLFF
few,-,TRBV6-1,TRBJ1-4,TGTGCCAGCAGTGATAATTGGAGTAATGAAAAACTGTTTTTT,CASSDNWSNEKLFF
-,-,TRBV25-1,TRBJ2-3,TGTGCCAGCAGTGAATATATTAGGCCAGGAACAGATACGCAGTATTTT,CASSEYIRPGTDTQYF
-,-,TRBV21-1,TRBJ1-1,TGTGCCAGCACCACGACAGGCGCCCTAAGGTTGAACACTGAAGCTTTCTTT,CASTTTGALRLNTEAFF
-,TRBD1,TRBV28,TRBJ1-2,TGTGCCAGCAGTTCACCCGGGACAGTGACCTATGGCTACACCTTC,CASSSPGTVTYGYTF
-,-,TRBV5-5,TRBJ2-5,TGTGCCAGCAGCTTAGATCAGGGCCGCGAGACCCAGTACTTC,CASSLDQGRETQYF
-,-,TRBV27,TRBJ2-3,TGTGCCAGCAGTTTACAGACAGCCACAGATACGCAGTATTTT,CASSLQTATDTQYF
once,-,TRBV7-2,TRBJ2-6,TGTGCCAGCAGCTTAAGGTGGCGGGGGCCCTCTGGGGCCAACGTCCTGACTTTC,CASSLRWRGPSGANVLTF
-,-,TRBV18,TRBJ2-5,TGTGCCAGCGAAAGGGGTCGGCAAGAGACCCAGTACTTC,CASERGRQETQYF
-,-,TRBV27,TRBJ2-3,TGTGCCAGCAGTTTCGGCGCGGGGGCCCCCACAGATACGCAGTATTTT,CASSFGAGAPTDTQYF
-,-,TRBV5-1,TRBJ1-3,TGCGCCAGCAGCTTGGCTGGGGGCGCCTCTGGAAACACCATATATTTT,CASSLAGGASGNTIYF
-,-,TRBV11-2,TRBJ1-2,TGTGCCAGCAGCTCAGGTTATGGCTACACCTTC,CASSSGYGYTF
few,TRBD1,TRBV4-1,TRBJ1-5,TGCGCCAGCAGCCAAGAAGGGGGCCCACGGGGCAATCAGCCCCAGCATTTT,CASSQEGGPRGNQPQHF
-,-,TRBV7-2,TRBJ1-1,TGTGCCAGCAGCCTACAGGGAAACACTGAAGCTTTCTTT,CASSLQGNTEAFF
-,TRBD1,TRBV7-8,TRBJ1-2,TGTGCCAGCAGCTTAGCGTCAGGGGGTGGCTACACCTTC,CASSLASGGGYTF